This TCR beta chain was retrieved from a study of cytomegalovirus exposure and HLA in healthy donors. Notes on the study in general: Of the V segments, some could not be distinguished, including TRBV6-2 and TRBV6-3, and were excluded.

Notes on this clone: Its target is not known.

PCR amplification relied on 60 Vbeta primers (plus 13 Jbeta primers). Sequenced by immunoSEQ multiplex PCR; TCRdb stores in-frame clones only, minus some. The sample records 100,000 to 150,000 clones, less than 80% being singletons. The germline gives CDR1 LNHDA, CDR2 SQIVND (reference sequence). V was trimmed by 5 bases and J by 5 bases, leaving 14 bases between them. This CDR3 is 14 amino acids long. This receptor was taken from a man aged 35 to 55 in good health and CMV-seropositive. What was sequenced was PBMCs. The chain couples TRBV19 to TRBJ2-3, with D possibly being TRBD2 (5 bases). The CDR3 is CASSHLSRGDTQYF. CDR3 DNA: TGTGCCAGTAGTCATCTTAGTCGGGGAGATACGCAGTATTTT.